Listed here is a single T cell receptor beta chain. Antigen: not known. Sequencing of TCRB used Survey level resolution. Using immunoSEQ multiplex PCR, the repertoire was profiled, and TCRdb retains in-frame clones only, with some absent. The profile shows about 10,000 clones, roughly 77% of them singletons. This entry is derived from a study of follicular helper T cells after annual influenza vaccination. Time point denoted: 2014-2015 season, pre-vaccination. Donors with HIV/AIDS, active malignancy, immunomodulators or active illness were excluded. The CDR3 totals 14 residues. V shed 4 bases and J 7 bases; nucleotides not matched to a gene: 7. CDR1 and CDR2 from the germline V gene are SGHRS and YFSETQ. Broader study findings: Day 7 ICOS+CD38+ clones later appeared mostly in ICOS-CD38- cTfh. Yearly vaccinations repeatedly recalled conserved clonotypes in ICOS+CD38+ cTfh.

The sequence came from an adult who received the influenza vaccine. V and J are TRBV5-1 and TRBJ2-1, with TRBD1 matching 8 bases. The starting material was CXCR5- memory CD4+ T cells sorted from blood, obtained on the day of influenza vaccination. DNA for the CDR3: TGCGCCAGCAGCCCAGGGGGCCCTACAAATGAGCAGTTCTTC. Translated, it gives CASSPGGPTNEQFF.